The clone carrying this TCR beta chain was detected only a few times. From RNA transcripts, TCR beta CDR3 regions were amplified. RT-PCR in the first round (using the HTBI primer set) targeted the TCR CDR3. TCRdb recomputed calls from the multiplex PCR reads with MiXCR, one row per CDR3 protein. The table shows 550,000 to 700,000 distinct CDR3 sequences, with around 42% occurring only once. Germline V gene data show CDR1 as KGHDR and CDR2 as SFDVKD. The CDR3 spans 13 residues. Deletions cut 9 bases from V and 7 bases from J, with 14 bases between. The sample originates from a study of T cells in Graves' hyperthyroidism and ophthalmopathy.

The sequencing input was peripheral blood or thyroid tissue (not recorded which). This sequence was found in an adult woman with Graves' disease, either hyperthyroidism or ophthalmopathy (not recorded which). This chain links TRBV24-1 with TRBJ2-2; TRBD2 is a possible D gene (5 bases). DNA for the CDR3: TGTGCCACCTCCAGGCGGGTCAACGGGGAGCTGTTTTTT. It codes for CATSRRVNGELFF.